A selection of T cell receptor beta chains follows, all from one sample in a study of blood T cell repertoires in COVID-19. Measured with immunoSEQ multiplex PCR; TCRdb has only the in-frame clones, and not every one. The table includes around 160,000 clones, just under 80% detected once. What was sequenced was peripheral blood. The receptor set was obtained from a woman at least 80 years old with acute or convalescent COVID-19. Both conserved end residues are part of each CDR3. The order of the fields is D gene, V gene, clone size, J gene, CDR3 DNA, CDR3 protein. The D gene is left open where the match is weak. The size entry is marked missing in some rows and otherwise reads once, few, many or a size class.

TRBD1,TRBV28,-,TRBJ2-7,TGTGCCAGCACACCGGGACAGACCTACGAGCAGTACTTC,CASTPGQTYEQYF
-,TRBV6-5,-,TRBJ2-1,TGTGCCAGCAGTTACGGGGTAGGAGGCAATGAGCAGTTCTTC,CASSYGVGGNEQFF
TRBD1,TRBV6-5,-,TRBJ1-1,TGTGCCAGCAGTTTTACGGGGCAGGGGGCTGAAGCTTTCTTT,CASSFTGQGAEAFF
-,TRBV18,few,TRBJ1-5,TGTGCCAGCTCCCCAGACAGGAATCAGCCCCAGCATTTT,CASSPDRNQPQHF
-,TRBV7-2,-,TRBJ1-2,TGTGCCAGCAGCCCCGATCGGGGGTGGTATGGCTACACCTTC,CASSPDRGWYGYTF
-,TRBV15,-,TRBJ1-5,TGTGCCACCAGCAGAGATGGCAGAAACAATCAGCCCCAGCATTTT,CATSRDGRNNQPQHF
-,TRBV6-5,-,TRBJ1-5,TGTGCCAGCATTAGGAACTATAGCAATCAGCCCCAGCATTTT,CASIRNYSNQPQHF
-,TRBV28,few,TRBJ1-1,TGTGCCAGCAGCACAGGGATCAACACTGAAGCTTTCTTT,CASSTGINTEAFF
TRBD2,TRBV12-3/TRBV12-4,few,TRBJ2-1,TGTGCCAGCAGTGAGCGGGAGGTTAATGAGCAGTTCTTC,CASSEREVNEQFF
-,TRBV7-2,-,TRBJ1-3,TGTGCCAGCAGAGCGAGGGCGGGGGACACCATATATTTT,CASRARAGDTIYF
TRBD1,TRBV19,-,TRBJ1-3,TGTGCCAGTAGCCCCGGGACAGGGGCTGGAAACACCATATATTTT,CASSPGTGAGNTIYF
TRBD1,TRBV18,once,TRBJ1-6,TGTGCCAGCTCACCTGGACAGGCGGACAATTCACCCCTCCACTTT,CASSPGQADNSPLHF
-,TRBV28,-,TRBJ2-2,TGTGCCAGCCGACGGAGGGCCCCCGGGGAGCTGTTTTTT,CASRRRAPGELFF
-,TRBV6-6,once,TRBJ1-1,TGTGCCAGCAGTTACTCTCCAGCAGCGGACACTGAAGCTTTCTTT,CASSYSPAADTEAFF
TRBD2,TRBV3-1/TRBV3-2,few,TRBJ2-1,TGTGCCAGCAGACGAGGACTAGCGGGGGACAATGAGCAGTTCTTC,CASRRGLAGDNEQFF
-,TRBV5-1,many,TRBJ1-2,TGCGCCAGCAGCTTGTCCCCCACCCGACAGGCTGAGGATGGCTACACCTTC,CASSLSPTRQAEDGYTF
TRBD1,TRBV25-1,few,TRBJ1-2,TGTGCCAGCAGTGACCGGAGGCAGGGGGTAGGAGGCTACACCTTC,CASSDRRQGVGGYTF
-,TRBV12-3/TRBV12-4,-,TRBJ1-4,TGTGCCAGCCTATTGGCGGGTAATGAAAAACTGTTTTTT,CASLLAGNEKLFF
-,TRBV5-1,-,TRBJ1-4,TGCGCCAGCAGCTTCGGGGGGCCCGCAGGGGAAAAACTGTTTTTT,CASSFGGPAGEKLFF
TRBD1,TRBV6-5,-,TRBJ1-4,TGTGCCAGCAGTACAACAGGGGGTCATGAAAAACTGTTTTTT,CASSTTGGHEKLFF
-,TRBV3-1/TRBV3-2,-,TRBJ2-3,TGTGCCAGCGGGCTCGGAGATACGCAGTATTTT,CASGLGDTQYF
TRBD2,TRBV7-8,-,TRBJ2-3,TGTGCCAGCAGCCCCACCGGACTAGCGGGGAGGGCAGATACGCAGTATTTT,CASSPTGLAGRADTQYF
TRBD2,TRBV12-3/TRBV12-4,-,TRBJ2-1,TGTGCCAGCAGTTTGTCGCTACCGGGGGGGCAGTTCTTC,CASSLSLPGGQFF
TRBD2,TRBV30,-,TRBJ2-1,TGTGCCTGGAGTTTGGAGCGGGGGGGGAATGAGCAGTTCTTC,CAWSLERGGNEQFF
-,TRBV5-5,-,TRBJ1-1,TGTGCCAGCAGCTTCAAGGAGACAGGCCTGAACACTGAAGCTTTCTTT,CASSFKETGLNTEAFF
TRBD2,TRBV5-4,once,TRBJ2-2,TGTGCCAGCAGCTTGGCGGGGGGGCAAACCGGGGAGCTGTTTTTT,CASSLAGGQTGELFF
TRBD2,TRBV2,-,TRBJ2-7,TGTGCCAGCACCCGGGGAAGCGGGGGGGGCTCCTACGAGCAGTACTTC,CASTRGSGGGSYEQYF
-,TRBV9,-,TRBJ2-3,TGTGCCAGCAGCGAGGGAGTTATAGGGACAGATACGCAGTATTTT,CASSEGVIGTDTQYF
TRBD1,TRBV29-1,-,TRBJ1-1,TGCAGCGTTGGGAGGGGGCCCGGGGACACTGAAGCTTTCTTT,CSVGRGPGDTEAFF
TRBD2,TRBV18,-,TRBJ2-1,TGTGCCAGCTCACCTAGCGGGGGTCCGAATGAGCAGTTCTTC,CASSPSGGPNEQFF
-,TRBV19,-,TRBJ2-7,TGTGCCAGTAGTACAGGCCGTCACTACGAGCAGTACTTC,CASSTGRHYEQYF
TRBD2,TRBV6-2/TRBV6-3,-,TRBJ2-7,TGTGCCAGCAGTTTTGTTTGGCGGGAGGGCCGGAAAGAGCAGTACTTC,CASSFVWREGRKEQYF
-,TRBV30,-,TRBJ1-4,TGTGCCTGGAGTGCAAGTGGGGGGGTTGGGAATAATGAAAAACTGTTTTTT,CAWSASGGVGNNEKLFF
-,TRBV24-1,-,TRBJ1-1,TGTGCCACCAGATCGGGGGGCGCCGGGAACACTGAAGCTTTCTTT,CATRSGGAGNTEAFF
TRBD1,TRBV18,-,TRBJ1-1,TGTGCCAGCTCATCGGGACAGGGGGTAAACACTGAAGCTTTCTTT,CASSSGQGVNTEAFF
TRBD2,TRBV5-1,few,TRBJ2-7,TGCGCCAGCAGCTTGGCAAGCGGGGTTCCCTACGAGCAGTACTTC,CASSLASGVPYEQYF
TRBD1,TRBV18,-,TRBJ2-1,TGTGCCAGCTCACAGGACAGGTACAATGAGCAGTTCTTC,CASSQDRYNEQFF
TRBD2,TRBV4-1,-,TRBJ2-5,TGCGCCAGCAGCCAAGATGGGCTAGCGGGGGAGGAGACCCAGTACTTC,CASSQDGLAGEETQYF
-,TRBV7-6,-,TRBJ1-5,TGTGCCAGCAGCTTAGCGTCAGGGCTCAATCAGCCCCAGCATTTT,CASSLASGLNQPQHF
-,TRBV2,once,TRBJ1-1,TGTGCCAGCTTAACTACCAGGGGCCCTGAAGCTTTCTTT,CASLTTRGPEAFF
-,TRBV5-6,-,TRBJ2-3,TGTGCCAGCAGCTTGGGGAGGGTAAATACGCAGTATTTT,CASSLGRVNTQYF
TRBD1,TRBV9,-,TRBJ2-7,TGTGCCAGCAGTGGGACAGGGGGTCATCTTAGCGAGCAGTACTTC,CASSGTGGHLSEQYF
TRBD1,TRBV11-2,-,TRBJ2-7,TGTGCCAGCAGCACTTACAGGGGCAGCTCCTACGAGCAGTACTTC,CASSTYRGSSYEQYF
-,TRBV29-1,few,TRBJ1-2,TGCAGCGTTGAAGATCGGGGGGTTAGGGGCTACACCTTC,CSVEDRGVRGYTF
-,TRBV11-2,-,TRBJ1-3,TGTGCCTCGGGGGGGGCGACCGGAAACACCATATATTTT,CASGGATGNTIYF
-,TRBV5-5,once,TRBJ1-6,TGTGCCAGCAGCCGGGCGGGGTCAGTGGATTCACCCCTCCACTTT,CASSRAGSVDSPLHF
TRBD2,TRBV10-1,-,TRBJ2-7,TGCGCGACCCCCGCGGTAGTAGCGGGAGAAGAGCAGTACTTC,CATPAVVAGEEQYF